The 22 T cell receptor beta chains reported below all come from one sample, sequenced in a study of T cell responses to AZD1222 COVID-19 vaccine. Sequencing used immunoSEQ multiplex PCR; TCRdb keeps in-frame clones, though not all of them. This sample has roughly 120,000 clones, with over 75% found just once. This specimen consisted of peripheral blood, obtained on day 0 of AZD1222 vaccination. The receptors here all came from an adult in good health.

This clone has just one count. The chain has TRBV6-5 and TRBJ1-2; D is perhaps TRBD1 (6 bases). This CDR3 contains 12 residues. Germline CDR1 is MNHEY and CDR2 is SVGAGI. The V end lost 4 bases, the J end lost 7 bases, and 10 bases lay between the germline ends. CDR3 region: CASSLQGSGYTF. CDR3 nucleotide sequence: TGTGCCAGCAGTTTACAGGGTTCTGGCTACACCTTC.

This clone was picked up a small number of times. The rearrangement links TRBV6-5 to TRBJ2-7; 9 nucleotides match TRBD2. CDR1 is MNHEY, CDR2 SVGAGI, per germline. J lost 2 bases, V lost 6 bases, and 5 bases had no gene match. CDR3 length equals 14 residues. CDR3 amino acids: CASRQGLAAYEQYF. CDR3 in DNA: TGTGCCAGCAGGCAGGGACTAGCTGCCTACGAGCAGTACTTC.

The V and J genes are TRBV6-6 and TRBJ1-4, with D possibly matching TRBD1 (6 bases). The germline V gene encodes CDR1 MNHNY and CDR2 SVGAGI (reference sequence). V lost 7 bases, J lost 8 bases, and 14 bases lay in between. The CDR3 has 13 amino acids. In nucleotides, the CDR3 is TGTGCCAGCACCCCCAGAGGGGGAGAAAAACTGTTTTTT. It codes for CASTPRGGEKLFF.

This clone appeared once. The chain couples TRBV6-2 or TRBV6-3 to TRBJ2-3; the D gene is possibly TRBD2 (6 bases). V was shortened by 5 bases and J by 1 base, with 19 bases between the two germline ends. Germline CDR1 and CDR2: MNHEY and SVGEGT. This CDR3 region has 17 residues. CDR3 DNA: TGTGCCAGCAGTGTGCGGGGAAGGGCAATTCGCACAGATACGCAGTATTTT. It translates to CASSVRGRAIRTDTQYF.

The chain combines TRBV9 with TRBJ1-4; 9 nucleotides agree with TRBD1. Germline CDR1 SGDLS, CDR2 YYNGEE. CDR3 length: 16 amino acids. J gave up 2 bases and V 4 bases, and 6 bases lay outside the gene matches. CDR3 coding DNA: TGTGCCAGCAGCCACAGGGGGCGGTCCACTAATGAAAAACTGTTTTTT. This sequence encodes CASSHRGRSTNEKLFF.

The gene calls are TRBV18 and TRBJ2-5, with TRBD1 matching 10 bases. The germline V gene has CDR1 KGHSH and CDR2 LQKENI. J lost 0 bases, V lost 1 base, and 2 bases had no gene match. This CDR3 spans 16 amino acids. The CDR3 nucleotides read TGTGCCAGCTCACCACAGGGACAGGGGTACCAAGAGACCCAGTACTTC. Translating gives CASSPQGQGYQETQYF.

As DNA, the CDR3 is TGTGCCAGCAGTTACTCGAGCGACAGAGTAGGTTCACCCCTCCACTTT. Translation: CASSYSSDRVGSPLHF. The chain joins TRBV6-5 to TRBJ1-6; D is perhaps TRBD1 (5 bases). V lost 0 bases to trimming and J lost 9 bases, with 15 bases between them. This CDR3 has 16 residues. CDR1 and CDR2 from the germline V gene are MNHEY and SVGAGI.

This chain joins TRBV5-4 and TRBJ2-1, with 14 positions matching TRBD2. Germline CDR1 reads SGHNT; CDR2 reads YYREEE (reference sequence). The CDR3 totals 18 residues. V lost 4 bases, J lost 2 bases, and 8 bases stayed unmatched. CDR3 bases: TGTGCCAGCAGCCCCGGGACTAGCGGGAGAGGGGCCTACAATGAGCAGTTCTTC. This gives the protein CASSPGTSGRGAYNEQFF.

The V call is TRBV7-2, the J call TRBJ1-3; TRBD1 matches 9 bases. CDR1 and CDR2 (germline): SGHTA, FQGNSA. The trim removed 4 bases at V and 2 bases at J, leaving 3 bases unmatched. CDR3 length equals 15 residues. CDR3 amino acids: CASSSQGATGNTIYF. The CDR3 DNA sequence: TGTGCCAGCAGCTCACAGGGGGCGACTGGAAACACCATATATTTT.

The chain couples TRBV5-4 to TRBJ2-2; D is possibly TRBD2 (5 bases). Between the trimmed V and J ends, which lost 1 base and 8 bases, there was a span of 12 bases. Germline CDR1 and CDR2: SGHNT and YYREEE (reference sequence). The CDR3 is 14 residues long. CDR3 residues: CASSLRGSGGELFF. The CDR3 bases are TGTGCCAGCAGCTTGAGAGGGTCGGGGGGGGAGCTGTTTTTT.

The chain's CDR3 is CASSRIRGPYEQYF. The CDR3 DNA sequence: TGTGCCAGCAGCCGAATCAGGGGTCCCTACGAGCAGTACTTC. The chain has TRBV5-5 and TRBJ2-7, with a weak D call TRBD1 (6 bases). Germline-derived CDR1 and CDR2 are SGHKS and YYEKEE (reference sequence). Trimming pared 4 bases from V and 2 bases from J, leaving 13 bases between. The CDR3 runs to 14 residues.

Regarding this clone: Other DNA sequences within the sample encode an identical CDR3. This sequence joins TRBV27 and TRBJ2-7; the match to TRBD1 covers 8 bases. V dropped 4 bases and J dropped 4; count of bases not matched to a gene: 9. Germline values: CDR1 MNHEY, CDR2 SMNVEV (reference sequence). The CDR3 totals 15 residues. CDR3 nucleotides: TGTGCCAGCAGTTCCGGACAGGGTATCGAATACGAGCAGTACTTC. Its translation is CASSSGQGIEYEQYF.

This rearrangement joins TRBV28 to TRBJ2-7; TRBD2 might be the D (6 bases). This CDR3 region has 15 residues. Trimming took 3 bases from V and 2 from J, leaving 14 bases between them. The germline V gene has CDR1 MDHEN and CDR2 SYDVKM. The DNA of the CDR3 is TGTGCCAGCAGTTTTAGGGACTCCTTTACCTACGAGCAGTACTTC. Translated, it gives CASSFRDSFTYEQYF.

This clone was seen just once. The chain joins TRBV3-1 (or the pseudogene TRBV3-2) to TRBJ1-2; 7 nucleotides line up with TRBD1. Germline-derived CDR1 and CDR2 are LGHDT and YNNKEL (reference sequence). This CDR3 is built from 12 residues. The ends lost 7 bases at V and 3 bases at J; junction bases unmatched: 2. The CDR3 bases are TGTGCCAGCAACACAGGGGACTATGGCTACACCTTC. Residues: CASNTGDYGYTF.

Only one count was recorded for this clone. The V gene is TRBV2, the J gene TRBJ2-1, with 7 bases matching TRBD1. The CDR3 is 14 residues long. CDR1 is SNHLY and CDR2 is FYNNEI in the germline V gene. J lost 0 bases, V lost 6 bases, and 2 bases had no gene match. CDR3 amino acids: CASSGQASYNEQFF. CDR3 in DNA: TGTGCCAGCAGCGGACAGGCCTCCTACAATGAGCAGTTCTTC.

This sequence joins TRBV27 and TRBJ2-7, with 9 bases identical to TRBD1. With 2 bases clipped from V and 4 bases from J, the junction kept 0 bases outside the gene matches. The CDR3 contains 13 residues. CDR1 and CDR2 (germline): MNHEY, SMNVEV (reference sequence). CDR3 nucleotides: TGTGCCAGCAGTTTAGACAGGGGGTACGAGCAGTACTTC. As protein: CASSLDRGYEQYF.

This chain joins TRBV6-4 and TRBJ1-2, with D perhaps matching TRBD1 (5 bases). With 3 bases removed from V and 0 bases from J, the gap between germline ends came to 8 bases. The CDR3 consists of 14 residues. The germline V gene has CDR1 MRHNA and CDR2 SNTAGT. For the CDR3, the DNA is TGTGCCAGCAGTGAATCGGGGGCTAACTATGGCTACACCTTC. It translates to CASSESGANYGYTF.

The chain has TRBV2 and TRBJ1-5; D is ambiguous. This CDR3 comprises 15 residues. Between the trimmed V and J ends, which lost 3 bases and 0 bases, there was a span of 9 bases. Germline V CDR1 and CDR2: SNHLY, FYNNEI. The CDR3 DNA reads as TGTGCCAGCAGTGACGAGAGACATAGCAATCAGCCCCAGCATTTT. It specifies CASSDERHSNQPQHF.

This chain joins TRBV7-3 and TRBJ2-3, with 8 bases that match TRBD2. The CDR3 extends over 17 amino acids. Germline-derived CDR1 and CDR2 are SGHTA and FQGTGA. J lost 3 bases, V lost 4 bases, and 12 bases had no gene match. The CDR3 sequence is CASSSITGGAGTDTQYF. CDR3 DNA: TGTGCCAGCAGCTCAATTACCGGGGGGGCCGGGACAGATACGCAGTATTTT.

This clone was picked up one time. CDR3 residues: CASLGTGDSPLHF. The CDR3 DNA is TGTGCCTCCCTCGGGACAGGGGATTCACCCCTCCACTTT. The chain combines TRBV2 with TRBJ1-6; 10 bases are shared with TRBD1. The CDR3 totals 13 residues. J was trimmed by 8 bases and V by 11 bases; bases with no gene match: 6. Germline V CDR1 and CDR2: SNHLY, FYNNEI.

The genes are TRBV12-5 and TRBJ1-1; 7 bases align to TRBD1. The CDR3 length is 13 residues. The germline V gene encodes CDR1 LGHNT and CDR2 FRNRAP. The V gene end was trimmed by 5 bases and the J gene end by 10 bases; junction bases not matched to a gene: 10. As DNA, the CDR3 is TGTGCTAGTGGTCCATCAGGGGGTTTCTCAGCTTTCTTT. The encoded protein is CASGPSGGFSAFF.

V usage is TRBV5-1 and J usage is TRBJ1-1; TRBD1 matches at 8 bases. Germline trimming cut 0 bases from V and 1 base from J; bases unmatched to any gene: 5. The germline V gene has CDR1 SGHRS and CDR2 YFSETQ. The CDR3 spans 16 residues. CDR3 nucleotide sequence: TGCGCCAGCAGCTTGGGGCCAGGGGGCACGAACACTGAAGCTTTCTTT. This translates into CASSLGPGGTNTEAFF. The full variable domain, rest sourced from reference TRBV5-1 and TRBJ1-1, is KAGVTQTPRYLIKTRGQQVTLSCSPISGHRSVSWYQQTPGQGLQFLFEYFSETQRNKGNFPGRFSGRQFSNSRSEMNVSTLELGDSALYLCASSLGPGGTNTEAFFGQGTRLTVV.